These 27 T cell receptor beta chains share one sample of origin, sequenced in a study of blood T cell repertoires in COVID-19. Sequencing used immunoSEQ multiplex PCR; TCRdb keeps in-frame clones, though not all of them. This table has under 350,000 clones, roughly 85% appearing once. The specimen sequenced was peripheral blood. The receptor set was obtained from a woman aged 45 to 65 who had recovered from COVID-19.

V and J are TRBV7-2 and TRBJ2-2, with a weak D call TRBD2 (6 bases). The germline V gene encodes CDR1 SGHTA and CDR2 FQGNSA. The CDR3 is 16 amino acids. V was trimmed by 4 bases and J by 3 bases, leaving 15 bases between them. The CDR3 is CASSSLSGRDTGELFF. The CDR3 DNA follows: TGTGCCAGCAGCTCTCTCAGCGGGCGGGACACCGGGGAGCTGTTTTTT. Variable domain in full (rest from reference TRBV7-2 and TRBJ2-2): GAGVSQSPSNKVTEKGKDVELRCDPISGHTALYWYRQSLGQGLEFLIYFQGNSAPDKSGLPSDRFSAERTGGSVSTLTIQRTQQEDSAVYLCASSSLSGRDTGELFFGEGSRLTVL.

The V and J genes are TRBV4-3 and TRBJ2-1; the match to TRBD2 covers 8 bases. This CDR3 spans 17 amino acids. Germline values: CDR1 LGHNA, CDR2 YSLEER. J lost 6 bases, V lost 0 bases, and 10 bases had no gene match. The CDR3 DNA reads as TGCGCCAGCAGCCAAGATCTTTCCGGGAGGGCCGGCAATGAGCAGTTCTTC. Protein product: CASSQDLSGRAGNEQFF.

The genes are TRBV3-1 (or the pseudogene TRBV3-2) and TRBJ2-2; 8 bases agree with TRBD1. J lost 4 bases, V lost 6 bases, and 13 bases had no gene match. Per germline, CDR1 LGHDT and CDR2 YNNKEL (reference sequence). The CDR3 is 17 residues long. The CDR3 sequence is CASSWSQDRAGTGELFF. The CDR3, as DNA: TGTGCCAGCAGTTGGTCCCAGGACAGGGCGGGCACCGGGGAGCTGTTTTTT.

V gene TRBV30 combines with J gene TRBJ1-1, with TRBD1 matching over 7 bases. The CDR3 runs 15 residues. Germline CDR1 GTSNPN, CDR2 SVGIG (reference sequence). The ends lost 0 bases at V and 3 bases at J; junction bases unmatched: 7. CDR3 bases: TGTGCCTGGAGTGTACGGGGCAGGGGGGACACTGAAGCTTTCTTT. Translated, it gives CAWSVRGRGDTEAFF.

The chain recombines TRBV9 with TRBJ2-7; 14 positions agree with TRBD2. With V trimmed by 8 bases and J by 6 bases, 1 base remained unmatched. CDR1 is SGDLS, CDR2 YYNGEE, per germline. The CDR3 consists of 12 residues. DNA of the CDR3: TGTGCCAGGGGACTAGCGGGAGTCGAGCAGTACTTC. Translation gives CARGLAGVEQYF.

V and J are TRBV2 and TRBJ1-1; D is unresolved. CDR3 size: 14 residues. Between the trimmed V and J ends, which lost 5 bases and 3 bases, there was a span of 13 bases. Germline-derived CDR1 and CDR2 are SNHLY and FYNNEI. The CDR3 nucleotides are TGTGCCAGCAGTCAACAGCAAATTGACACTGAAGCTTTCTTT. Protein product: CASSQQQIDTEAFF.

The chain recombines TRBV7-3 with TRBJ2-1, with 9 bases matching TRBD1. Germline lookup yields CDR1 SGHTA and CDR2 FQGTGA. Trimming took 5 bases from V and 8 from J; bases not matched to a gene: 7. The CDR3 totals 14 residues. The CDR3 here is CASSLDRGSDEQFF. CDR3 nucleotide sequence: TGTGCCAGCAGCCTTGACAGGGGGAGCGATGAGCAGTTCTTC.

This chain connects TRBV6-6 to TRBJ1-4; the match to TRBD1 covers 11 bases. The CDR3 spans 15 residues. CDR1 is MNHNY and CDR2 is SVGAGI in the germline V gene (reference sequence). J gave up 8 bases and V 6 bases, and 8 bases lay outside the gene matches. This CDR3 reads CASSEGTGGREKLFF. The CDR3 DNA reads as TGTGCCAGCAGCGAGGGGACAGGGGGTAGGGAAAAACTGTTTTTT.

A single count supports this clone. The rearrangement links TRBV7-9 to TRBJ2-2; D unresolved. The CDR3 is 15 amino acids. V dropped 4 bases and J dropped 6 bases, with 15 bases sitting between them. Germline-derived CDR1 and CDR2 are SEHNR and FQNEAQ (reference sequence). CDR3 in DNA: TGTGCCAGCAGCTCCGAGTTGTCGTTTTCCGGGGAGCTGTTTTTT. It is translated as CASSSELSFSGELFF.

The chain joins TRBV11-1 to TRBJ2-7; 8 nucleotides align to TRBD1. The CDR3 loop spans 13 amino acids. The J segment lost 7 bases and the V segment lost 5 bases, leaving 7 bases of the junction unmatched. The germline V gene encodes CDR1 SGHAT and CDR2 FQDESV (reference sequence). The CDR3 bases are TGTGCCAGCAGCGAGGACAGGGCGGGGGAGCAGTACTTC. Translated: CASSEDRAGEQYF.

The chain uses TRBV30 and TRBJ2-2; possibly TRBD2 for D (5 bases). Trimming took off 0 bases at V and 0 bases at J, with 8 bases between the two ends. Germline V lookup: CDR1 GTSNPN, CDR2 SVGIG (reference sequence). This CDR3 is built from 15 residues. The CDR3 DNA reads TGTGCCTGGAGTGTATCGGGAACGAACACCGGGGAGCTGTTTTTT. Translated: CAWSVSGTNTGELFF.

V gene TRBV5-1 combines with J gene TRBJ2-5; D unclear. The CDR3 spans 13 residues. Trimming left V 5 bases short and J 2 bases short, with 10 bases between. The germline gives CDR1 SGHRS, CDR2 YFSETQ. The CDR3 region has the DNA TGCGCCAGCAGTACAGACGGACAAGAGACCCAGTACTTC. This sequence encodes CASSTDGQETQYF.

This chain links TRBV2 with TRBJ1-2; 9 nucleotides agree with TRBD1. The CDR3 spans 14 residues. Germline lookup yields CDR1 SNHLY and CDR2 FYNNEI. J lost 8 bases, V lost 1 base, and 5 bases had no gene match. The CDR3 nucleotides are TGTGCCAGCAGTGAAGAGAGGGGGACAGGGGGCTACACCTTC. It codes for CASSEERGTGGYTF.

CDR3 loop: CASSETQGYEQYF. CDR3 nucleotides: TGCGCCAGCAGCGAAACGCAGGGGTACGAGCAGTACTTC. V gene TRBV4-3 combines with J gene TRBJ2-7; D is perhaps TRBD1 (6 bases). The ends were cut back, 5 bases at V and 4 bases at J, with 12 bases in the middle. There are 13 residues in the CDR3. The germline gives CDR1 LGHNA, CDR2 YSLEER.

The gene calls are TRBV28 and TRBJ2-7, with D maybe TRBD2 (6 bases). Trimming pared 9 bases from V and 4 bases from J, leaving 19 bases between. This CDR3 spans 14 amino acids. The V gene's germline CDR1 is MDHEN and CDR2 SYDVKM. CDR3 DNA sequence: TGTGCCAGTTTGCAGAAGGGAGGTCAATACGAGCAGTACTTC. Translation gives CASLQKGGQYEQYF.

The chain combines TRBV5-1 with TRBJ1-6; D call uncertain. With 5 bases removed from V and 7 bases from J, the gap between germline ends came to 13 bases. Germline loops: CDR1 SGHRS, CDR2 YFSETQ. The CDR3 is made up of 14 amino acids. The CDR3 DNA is TGCGCCAGCAGTTTCAATTCAGGAAATTCACCCCTCCACTTT. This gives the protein CASSFNSGNSPLHF.

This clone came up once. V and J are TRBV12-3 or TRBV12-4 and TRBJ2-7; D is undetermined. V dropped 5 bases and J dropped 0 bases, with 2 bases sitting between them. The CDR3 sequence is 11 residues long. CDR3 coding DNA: TGTGCCAGCAGTCACTCCTACGAGCAGTACTTC. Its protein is CASSHSYEQYF.

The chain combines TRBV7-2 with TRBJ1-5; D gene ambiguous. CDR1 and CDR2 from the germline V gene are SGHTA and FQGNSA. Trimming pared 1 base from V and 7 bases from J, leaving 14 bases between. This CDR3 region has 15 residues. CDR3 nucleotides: TGTGCCAGCAGCTTAGTCCAGACTGGCGGACAGCCCCAGCATTTT. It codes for CASSLVQTGGQPQHF.

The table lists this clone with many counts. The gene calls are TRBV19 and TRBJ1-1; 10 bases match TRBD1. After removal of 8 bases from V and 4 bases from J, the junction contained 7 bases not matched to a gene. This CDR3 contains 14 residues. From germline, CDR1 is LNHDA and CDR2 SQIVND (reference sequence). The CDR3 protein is CASGRTGGFTEAFF. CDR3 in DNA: TGTGCCAGTGGTCGGACAGGGGGATTCACTGAAGCTTTCTTT.

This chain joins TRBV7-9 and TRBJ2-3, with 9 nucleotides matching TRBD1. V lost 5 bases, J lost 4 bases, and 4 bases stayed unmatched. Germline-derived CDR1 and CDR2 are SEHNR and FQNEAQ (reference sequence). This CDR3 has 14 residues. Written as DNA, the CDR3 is TGTGCCAGCAGCCTGGGACAGGGCTCAGATACGCAGTATTTT. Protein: CASSLGQGSDTQYF.

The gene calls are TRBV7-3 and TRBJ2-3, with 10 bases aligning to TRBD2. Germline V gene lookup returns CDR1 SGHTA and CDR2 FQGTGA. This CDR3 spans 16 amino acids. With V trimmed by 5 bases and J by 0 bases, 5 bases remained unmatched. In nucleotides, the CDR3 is TGTGCCAGCAGCCACAAACTAGCGGGGAGCACAGATACGCAGTATTTT. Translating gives CASSHKLAGSTDTQYF.

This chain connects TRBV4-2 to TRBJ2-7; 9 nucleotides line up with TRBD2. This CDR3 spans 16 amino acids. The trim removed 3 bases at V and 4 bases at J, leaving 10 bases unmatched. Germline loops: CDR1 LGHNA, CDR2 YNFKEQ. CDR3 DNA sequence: TGTGCCAGCAGCCAGACAATTAGCGGGAGTGGTTACGAGCAGTACTTC. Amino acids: CASSQTISGSGYEQYF.

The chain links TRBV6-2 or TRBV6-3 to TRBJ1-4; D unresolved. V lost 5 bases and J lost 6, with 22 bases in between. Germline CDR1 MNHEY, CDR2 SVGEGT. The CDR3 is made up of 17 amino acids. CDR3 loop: CASSGPGFRAGYEKLFF. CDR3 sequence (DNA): TGTGCCAGCAGTGGACCCGGTTTTCGAGCGGGTTATGAAAAACTGTTTTTT.

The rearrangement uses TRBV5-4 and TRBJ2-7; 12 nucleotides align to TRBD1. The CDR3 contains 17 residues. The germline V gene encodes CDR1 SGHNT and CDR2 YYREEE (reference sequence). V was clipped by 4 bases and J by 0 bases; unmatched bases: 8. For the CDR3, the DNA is TGTGCCAGCAGCCCGGCCGGGACAGGGGGCGTCTCCTACGAGCAGTACTTC. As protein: CASSPAGTGGVSYEQYF.

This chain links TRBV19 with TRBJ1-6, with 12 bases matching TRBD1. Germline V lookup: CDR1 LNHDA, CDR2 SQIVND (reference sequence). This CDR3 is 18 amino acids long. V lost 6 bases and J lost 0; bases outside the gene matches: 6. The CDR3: CASRGTGGLSSYNSPLHF. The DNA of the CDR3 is TGTGCCAGTAGAGGGACAGGGGGCTTGAGCTCCTATAATTCACCCCTCCACTTT.

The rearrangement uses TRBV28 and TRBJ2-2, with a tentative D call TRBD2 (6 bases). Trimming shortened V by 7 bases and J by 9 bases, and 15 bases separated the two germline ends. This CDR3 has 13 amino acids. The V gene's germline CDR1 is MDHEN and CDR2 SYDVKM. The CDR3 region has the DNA TGTGCCAGCATTCCCCCCGGGGGAAGGGAGCTGTTTTTT. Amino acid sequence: CASIPPGGRELFF.

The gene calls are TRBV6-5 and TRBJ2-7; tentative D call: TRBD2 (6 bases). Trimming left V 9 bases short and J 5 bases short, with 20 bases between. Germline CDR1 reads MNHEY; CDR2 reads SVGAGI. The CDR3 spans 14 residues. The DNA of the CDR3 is TGTGCCAGTACGCCGGCGGGGAGTATCCACGAGCAGTACTTC. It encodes CASTPAGSIHEQYF.